This T cell receptor beta chain is drawn from a study of blood T cell repertoires in COVID-19. Turning to the study itself: From the United States, Italy and Spain came samples of acute and convalescent COVID-19. From T cells, B-cell-depleted T cells, or PBMCs came the material, which was cDNA or gDNA.

Original processing methods: It was from reference gene primer amplification that nucleated cell counts were estimated. Assay used: immunoSEQ multiplex PCR; TCRdb lists only in-frame clones, some missing. V and J calls and clone size come straight from that table; D and trimming were deduced from the DNA. The sample records approximately 250,000 clones, about 86% being singletons. This CDR3 comprises 16 residues. V lost 4 bases and J 8 bases, leaving 19 bases between the germline ends. Germline V CDR1 and CDR2: SGHNT, YYREEE (reference sequence). The chain is built from TRBV5-4 and TRBJ1-6, with TRBD1 as a possible D gene (6 bases). The sample taken for sequencing was peripheral blood. The TCR originated in a man between 18 and 29 years old with active or convalescent COVID-19. CDR3 region: CASSLSDGRGYSPLHF. The DNA of the CDR3 is TGTGCCAGCAGCCTCAGTGATGGCAGGGGCTATTCACCCCTCCACTTT.